This is a list of T cell receptor beta chains from one sample in a study of blood T cell repertoires in COVID-19. Clones were read by immunoSEQ multiplex PCR, and TCRdb kept only the in-frame ones, dropping some. The sample has some 270,000 clones; over 75% are singletons. Sequencing input: PBMCs or T cells enriched from blood (not recorded which). These receptors came from a woman under 40 who had recovered from COVID-19. CDR3s include the opening cysteine and the closing phenylalanine or tryptophan. Where a row states a size, it is once, few, many or the class of an expanded clone; other rows omit it.

size: few
V: TRBV4-1
length: 16
CDR3: CASSQPPTGPGGGYTF

size: NA
V: TRBV5-1
length: 15
CDR3: CASSLNSGVAYEQYF

size: once
V: TRBV30
length: 13
CDR3: CAWSLQVNQPQHF

size: NA
V: TRBV7-8
length: 14
CDR3: CASSRGQGTDEQFF

size: few
V: TRBV9
length: 14
CDR3: CASSASSTGAEAFF

size: once
V: TRBV6-5
length: 14
CDR3: CASSGDRGGQPQHF

size: few
V: TRBV19
length: 16
CDR3: CASSTSLLQGARGYTF

size: NA
V: TRBV30
length: 16
CDR3: CAWSVSGSLTNSPLHF

size: NA
V: TRBV13
length: 15
CDR3: CASSQQRAGNYEQYF

size: NA
V: TRBV19
length: 12
CDR3: CASSGYRMQLFF

size: NA
V: TRBV19
length: 16
CDR3: CASSIDSGQGANGYTF

size: NA
V: TRBV5-1
length: 13
CDR3: CASSLTSTDTQYF

size: NA
V: TRBV19
length: 13
CDR3: CASSIGGGPEAFF

size: NA
V: TRBV28
length: 15
CDR3: CASSPTGKSNYGYTF

size: once
V: TRBV3-1/TRBV3-2
length: 15
CDR3: CASSQASLDTGELFF

size: NA
V: TRBV5-4
length: 15
CDR3: CASSLLAGGRDTQYF

size: once
V: TRBV2
length: 14
CDR3: CASSVTGSNYGYTF

size: NA
V: TRBV28
length: 15
CDR3: CASSFLANRDEKLFF

size: NA
V: TRBV4-1
length: 13
CDR3: CASSQPGGQPQHF

size: NA
V: TRBV18
length: 16
CDR3: CASSPPGLAGSNEQFF

size: NA
V: TRBV5-1
length: 15
CDR3: CASSPLILGASPLHF

size: NA
V: TRBV7-8
length: 20
CDR3: CASSYRPGTGVQATPHEQYF

size: NA
V: TRBV9
length: 13
CDR3: CASSARQGNEQYF

size: NA
V: TRBV7-9
length: 14
CDR3: CASSRGGISYEQYF

size: NA
V: TRBV11-3
length: 16
CDR3: CASSPGSGVSTDTQYF

size: few
V: TRBV28
length: 14
CDR3: CASSWTGANYGYTF

size: NA
V: TRBV19
length: 16
CDR3: CASSMAGTGGNQPQHF

size: NA
V: TRBV19
length: 11
CDR3: CATHETGKQYF

size: NA
V: TRBV27
length: 16
CDR3: CASSFMGHAGANVLTF

size: NA
V: TRBV6-5
length: 15
CDR3: CASSLTGAQSREQYF

size: NA
V: TRBV27
length: 16
CDR3: CASSLSGGLNNQPQHF

size: once
V: TRBV5-4
length: 13
CDR3: CASSLGGREEQFF

size: NA
V: TRBV15
length: 16
CDR3: CATSREGGIGSYEQYF

size: once
V: TRBV14
length: 18
CDR3: CASSQGIRTSGVQETQYF

size: NA
V: TRBV5-1
length: 12
CDR3: CASSQGGDTQYF

size: NA
V: TRBV5-1
length: 13
CDR3: CASSSTGDQPQHF

size: NA
V: TRBV6-5
length: 15
CDR3: CASNTRGWGRDGYTF

size: few
V: TRBV20-1
length: 17
CDR3: CSASMAGTQGYNSPLHF

size: NA
V: TRBV5-1
length: 13
CDR3: CASSGTGLETQYF

size: few
V: TRBV6-1
length: 16
CDR3: CASSEDAGGINYGYTF

size: NA
V: TRBV27
length: 12
CDR3: CASGGRAGELFF

size: once
V: TRBV11-2
length: 13
CDR3: CASSLNSITEAFF

size: NA
V: TRBV28
length: 17
CDR3: CASSELGRGTANQPQHF

size: few
V: TRBV4-1
length: 13
CDR3: CASMREPNEKLFF

size: NA
V: TRBV2
length: 15
CDR3: CASSEGGGPYNEQFF

size: NA
V: TRBV9
length: 15
CDR3: CASSVVPGANYEQYF

size: NA
V: TRBV10-3
length: 17
CDR3: CAISGQGQITSTDEQYF

size: NA
V: TRBV30
length: 14
CDR3: CAWNDQGGTDTQYF

size: NA
V: TRBV5-4
length: 11
CDR3: CAWISGEKLFF